The present entry profiles one T cell receptor beta chain with its context. This clonotype was detected a few times. The antigen it binds to is not known. Nothing much larger sits one base from this clone, and base qualities are not available. The data derive from a study of CD8 T cells in ankylosing spondylitis (dated by TCRdb to 2016 to 2017). A note on the overall study: To find TCR variants linked to disease, the study profiled T cell receptor beta repertoires in ankylosing spondylitis patients and healthy donors. The whole study cohort included 108 healthy donors and under 30 ankylosing spondylitis patients. Samples of peripheral blood were taken, and for ankylosing spondylitis patients, synovial fluid was collected as well. Broad study findings and their caveats: The disease-linked clones showed a CD8+ phenotype and occurred at relatively low frequencies in peripheral blood. Some motif variants had previously been reported in the synovial fluid and blood of reactive arthritis patients, which suggests shared mechanisms of disease initiation. The disease-linked clones were reported as significantly enriched in matched synovial fluid samples from ankylosing spondylitis patients. A TCR beta motif made up of several highly homologous amino acid variants appeared to be characteristic of blood from ankylosing spondylitis patients.

TCRdb records Illumina HiSeq 2500 as the sequencer. TCR beta libraries were prepared by quantitative 5'-RACE with molecular barcodes. The study's own analysis went as follows. A new computational method, built on a probabilistic model of VDJ rearrangement, was used to identify disease-linked TCR variants. TCRdb ran its own pipeline on the public reads, namely fastp trimming at Q25 and MiXCR clone calling, and kept in-frame beta chains. CDR3 protein sequences are deduplicated, and each keeps its most common genes and DNA. In this record, the V and J calls reflect TCRdb's handling and not the investigators' own analysis. Here the sample has 750,000 to 850,000 distinct CDR3 sequences; 10% to 15% occur a single time. 0.51% of the sample comes from the top ten. From the cysteine up to the phenylalanine, the CDR3 has a length of 15 residues. The entry retains the CDR3 DNA only, 45 bases that are in frame from base 1. V drops 4 bases and J drops 2 bases, leaving 10 bases in between. CDR1 and CDR2 were assigned from the germline V gene as SGHRS and YFSETQ.

The sequenced sample consisted of blood, either unsorted or a sorted T cell fraction (not recorded which). This chain is built from TRBV5-1 and TRBJ1-6, with a tentative D gene TRBD1 over 5 matching bases. The sequence derives from a male donor with ankylosing spondylitis. Read as DNA, the sequence is TGCGCCAGCAGCCCTGACAGCGCCTATAATTCACCCCTCCACTTT. This sequence encodes CASSPDSAYNSPLHF. The full variable domain, with segments outside the CDR3 supplied by the reference TRBV5-1 and TRBJ1-6 proteins, appears as KAGVTQTPRYLIKTRGQQVTLSCSPISGHRSVSWYQQTPGQGLQFLFEYFSETQRNKGNFPGRFSGRQFSNSRSEMNVSTLELGDSALYLCASSPDSAYNSPLHFGNGTRLTVT.